The 5 T cell receptor beta chains below were found in one sample sequenced in a study of T cells in Graves' hyperthyroidism and ophthalmopathy. Amplified TCR beta CDR3 regions came from RNA transcripts. In the first-round RT-PCR of the TCR CDR3, the HTBI primer set was used. One entry per CDR3 protein results from TCRdb running MiXCR on the multiplex PCR reads. The table includes hundreds of thousands of distinct CDR3 sequences, 16% detected once. The specimen sequenced was blood. The receptors stem from a woman between 40 and 50 years old with Graves' ophthalmopathy.

The V gene is TRBV3-1, the J gene TRBJ1-1; 7 bases fit TRBD1. In germline, CDR1 is LGHDT, CDR2 YNNKEL (reference sequence). J lost 4 bases, V lost 3 bases, and 20 bases had no gene match. The CDR3 runs 19 residues. The CDR3 DNA reads as TGTGCCAGCAGCCATAGAAGTGGAAGACAGGGTCGGCTTGGCACTGAAGCTTTCTTT. It encodes CASSHRSGRQGRLGTEAFF.

This clonotype was found many times. The chain uses TRBV18 and TRBJ2-7; TRBD2 aligns across 7 bases. The CDR3 length is 14 residues. After removal of 0 bases from V and 4 bases from J, the junction contained 3 bases not matched to a gene. The germline V gene encodes CDR1 KGHSH and CDR2 LQKENI. The CDR3 reads CASSPPGLQYEQYF. The CDR3 coding sequence is TGTGCCAGCTCACCACCGGGACTACAGTACGAGCAGTACTTC.

The chain links TRBV10-2 to TRBJ2-3; 12 nucleotides match TRBD2. With 8 bases clipped from V and 5 bases from J, the junction kept 2 bases outside the gene matches. This CDR3 spans 13 amino acids. Germline CDR1 reads WSHSY; CDR2 reads SAAADI. Here the CDR3 DNA reads TGCGCCAGCTCGACTAGCGGGAGAGATACGCAGTATTTT. As protein: CASSTSGRDTQYF.

CDR3 sequence (DNA): TGTGCCAGCAGCTTAGGGAGGCGCAGTTCAACTAATGAAAAACTGTTTTTT. Translating it yields CASSLGRRSSTNEKLFF. The rearrangement uses TRBV7-9 and TRBJ1-4, with D uncertain. CDR3 length: 17 amino acids. V gave up 1 base and J gave up 0 bases, with 12 bases separating them. CDR1 and CDR2 from the germline V gene are SEHNR and FQNEAQ (reference sequence).

The chain is built from TRBV3-1 and TRBJ1-2; TRBD1 matches 7 bases. Germline values: CDR1 LGHDT, CDR2 YNNKEL (reference sequence). V trimming: 2 bases; J trimming: 2 bases; junction bases outside the gene matches: 5. This CDR3 has 15 amino acids. The DNA for the CDR3 is TGTGCCAGCAGCCAACCGGGACAGCCCAACTATGGCTACACCTTC. Encoded protein: CASSQPGQPNYGYTF.